This T cell receptor (beta chain) was captured in a study of shared clonotypes between healthy human individuals. The CDR3 totals 13 residues. Germline values: CDR1 GTSNPN, CDR2 SVGIG (reference sequence). Trimming took 3 bases from V and 3 from J, leaving 12 bases between them. All the donors were Caucasian adults who lived in Nashville, Tennessee. Partitioning of CD4+ cells yielded a CD45RA+ naive subset and a CD45RA-negative memory subset. Produced via immunoSEQ multiplex PCR; TCRdb's table is partial and in-frame only. This sample carries 2 million to 2.5 million clones, just over 90% of them seen once, and the ten largest clones take 0.3% to 0.4%.

Sequences were obtained from naive CD4+ T cells from PBMCs. Subset defined: CD45RA+ positively selected. This clonotype originated in a young man in good health. Some clones in this sample may be carry-over from other donors' samples. This chain uses TRBV30 with TRBJ2-7; no definite D call. The CDR3 DNA is TGTGCCTGGAGCCGACCGGTAGTCTACGAGCAGTACTTC. Amino acid sequence: CAWSRPVVYEQYF.